This is a list of T cell receptor beta chains from one sample in a study of post-analysis software for immune sequencing data. TCRdb analysed the PCR reads with MiXCR anew, one entry per CDR3 protein. The sample includes around 770,000 distinct CDR3 sequences, 46% of them seen just once. Input material: blood. The receptors were gathered from a girl aged 10 to 17 with multiple sclerosis. The CDR3 runs from the conserved cysteine through the conserved F or W. D genes are given only for firm matches. Not all rows give a size; the values are once, few, many and, for expanded clones, a class.

j_call clone_size d_call cdr3_length v_call cdr3_nt cdr3_aa
TRBJ2-3 few TRBD2 16 TRBV7-3 TGTGCCAGCAGCTCCTCCGGGACTAGCGGGAGAGATACGCAGTATTTT CASSSSGTSGRDTQYF
TRBJ1-2 - TRBD1 15 TRBV6-1 TGTGCCAGCAGTGAAAGAGTCAGGGGGCCTCTTGGGTACACCTTC CASSERVRGPLGYTF
TRBJ2-1 - - 15 TRBV9 TGTGCCAGCAGCGTAGGAGCGGGTGGGAGTGGTGAGCAGTTCTTC CASSVGAGGSGEQFF
TRBJ2-3 few - 15 TRBV18 TGTGCCAGCTCACCATGGAGCGGGCAAACAGATACGCAGTATTTT CASSPWSGQTDTQYF
TRBJ2-5 once - 15 TRBV3-1 TGTGCCAGCAGCCAAGATTGGGACTACCAAGAGACCCAGTACTTC CASSQDWDYQETQYF
TRBJ2-1 - TRBD2 15 TRBV9 TGTGCCAGCAGCGATCAGACTAGCGGATACAATGAGCAGTTCTTC CASSDQTSGYNEQFF
TRBJ2-7 few - 14 TRBV6-5 TGTGCCAGCAGTTACTCCCCATCCAGAAAAGAGCAGTACTTC CASSYSPSRKEQYF
TRBJ2-4 - - 15 TRBV20-1 TGCAGTGCTAGAGTCGGGAGACTAGCCAAAAACATTCAGTACTTC CSARVGRLAKNIQYF
TRBJ1-1 - TRBD1 14 TRBV12-3/TRBV12-4 TGTGCCAGCAGTTTCTCAGGGGGTGAAACTGAAGCTTTCTTT CASSFSGGETEAFF
TRBJ2-5 many - 14 TRBV29-1 TGCAGCGTTGAAACAGGGAACGAGGGGTGGACCCAGTACTTC CSVETGNEGWTQYF
TRBJ2-5 - - 15 TRBV7-3 TGTGCCAGCAGCTTATTCGCAGGGGGAGGAGAGACCCAGTACTTC CASSLFAGGGETQYF
TRBJ2-7 - - 15 TRBV3-1 TGTGCCAGCAGCCCAACAGTGCAGGGGTCCTACGAGCAGTACTTC CASSPTVQGSYEQYF
TRBJ2-7 few TRBD2 14 TRBV12-3/TRBV12-4 TGTGCCAGCAGTTCCTGGGGACTAGCGGACGAGCAGTACTTC CASSSWGLADEQYF
TRBJ2-5 - - 11 TRBV20-1 TGCAGTGCCCCGAGGCAAGAGACCCAGTACTTC CSAPRQETQYF
TRBJ1-2 few - 13 TRBV12-3/TRBV12-4 TGTGCCAGCAGTTTACGGGACTACTATGGCTACACCTTC CASSLRDYYGYTF
TRBJ1-2 - - 12 TRBV29-1 TGCAGCGTTCCCAGGGAGTTTTATGGCTACACCTTC CSVPREFYGYTF
TRBJ1-1 few - 14 TRBV20-1 TGCAGTGCTAGAGATGCAGGGCTGAACACTGAAGCTTTCTTT CSARDAGLNTEAFF
TRBJ1-1 - - 15 TRBV4-2 TGTGCCAGCAGCCAAGTCCGGGGGGGTGAGGGATGGTTTTTCTTT CASSQVRGGEGWFFF
TRBJ2-1 - TRBD2 18 TRBV27 TGTGCCAGCAGTTTAGAAGCGGGAGGCTCTAGCTCCTACAATGAGCAGTTCTTC CASSLEAGGSSSYNEQFF
TRBJ2-7 - - 15 TRBV19 TGTGCCAGTAGTATAGGGGGGACCCGTCGTGACGAGCAGTACTTC CASSIGGTRRDEQYF
TRBJ1-2 - - 14 TRBV12-3/TRBV12-4 TGTGCCAGCAGTTTGAACCCCCAAGGGAATGGCTACACCTTC CASSLNPQGNGYTF
TRBJ2-5 few TRBD2 15 TRBV9 TGTGCCAGCAGCGTAGGCCTAGCGGGAGTAGAGACCCAGTACTTC CASSVGLAGVETQYF
TRBJ2-3 few - 15 TRBV6-2/TRBV6-3 TGTGCCACCACAACTATAAATCTTGTCACAGATACGCAGTATTTT CATTTINLVTDTQYF
TRBJ2-1 - - 14 TRBV29-1 TGCAGCGCCTCCGAGGTCGGACCGAACGGTGAGCAGTTCTTC CSASEVGPNGEQFF
TRBJ2-1 - - 13 TRBV20-1 TGCAGTGCCCGAAGGACTCTCGTGGGAGAGCAGTTCTTC CSARRTLVGEQFF
TRBJ2-7 few TRBD2 14 TRBV6-2/TRBV6-3 TGTGCCAGCGTTCCGGCTAGCGGGAACTACGAGCAGTACTTC CASVPASGNYEQYF
TRBJ2-1 - TRBD2 14 TRBV29-1 TGCAGCGCATTTAGGGACTATCTCCGGCGTGAGCAGTTCTTC CSAFRDYLRREQFF
TRBJ1-6 - TRBD1 15 TRBV14 TGTGCCAGCAGAAAAACGGGACAGAGGAATTCACCCCTCCACTTT CASRKTGQRNSPLHF
TRBJ2-1 - - 12 TRBV20-1 TGCAGTGCCGCCCGGAGGTACAATGAGCAGTTCTTC CSAARRYNEQFF
TRBJ1-5 few - 14 TRBV24-1 TGTGCCACCAGTACCCGGGTGAGCAATCAGCCCCAGCATTTT CATSTRVSNQPQHF
TRBJ2-3 many - 14 TRBV10-3 TGTGCCATCAGAGGGACTCCCAGCACAGATACGCAGTATTTT CAIRGTPSTDTQYF
TRBJ2-7 - - 13 TRBV7-2 TGTGCCAGCAGCCTTCCTGATGGGGAGCCACAGTACTTC CASSLPDGEPQYF
TRBJ2-7 many TRBD2 14 TRBV20-1 TGCAGTGCTAGAGATCGGATAGCGGGAGTAGGGCAGTACTTC CSARDRIAGVGQYF
TRBJ1-4 - - 16 TRBV18 TGTGCCAGCTCCCGTAGAGGGGAGGTGCGATTCGAAAAACTGTTTTTT CASSRRGEVRFEKLFF
TRBJ2-2 few - 12 TRBV20-1 TGCAGTGCTCCGAGTAACACCGGGGAGCTGTTTTTT CSAPSNTGELFF
TRBJ2-1 - TRBD2 13 TRBV18 TGTGCCAGCTCCAGACAGCGGGAGGCTGAGCAGTTCTTC CASSRQREAEQFF
TRBJ1-5 - - 16 TRBV11-3 TGTGCCAGCAGCTTGACGGGACGTCATATCAATCAGCCCCAGCATTTT CASSLTGRHINQPQHF
TRBJ2-7 - TRBD2 15 TRBV7-2 TGTGCCAGCAGCTTAGCACTAGCGGGACCCTACGAGCAGTACTTC CASSLALAGPYEQYF
TRBJ2-1 - - 14 TRBV7-2 TGTGCCAGCAGCTTCCGGGACCTATACAATGAGCAGTTCTTC CASSFRDLYNEQFF
TRBJ1-2 few - 17 TRBV2 TGTGCCAGCAGTGAAGCGCTTCGGGGGCCAGACGGCTATGGCTACACCTTC CASSEALRGPDGYGYTF
TRBJ2-1 - TRBD2 14 TRBV30 TGTGCCTGGAAACCTAGCGGGAGTTACAATGAGCAGTTCTTC CAWKPSGSYNEQFF
TRBJ2-3 few TRBD2 15 TRBV20-1 TGCAGTGCTCCAATTCCGGGACTAGCAGCAATGACGCAGTATTTT CSAPIPGLAAMTQYF
TRBJ2-7 - - 14 TRBV25-1 TGTGCCAGCAGTGAGTCAGGGGCTAACTACGAGCAGTACTTC CASSESGANYEQYF
TRBJ1-2 few - 14 TRBV7-8 TGTGCCAGCAGCACGGACGGGGGGCCGGATGGCTACACCTTC CASSTDGGPDGYTF
TRBJ2-1 - - 18 TRBV6-5 TGTGCCAGCAGTTACCTGATGAGACGGGGGGCTCAAGGTAATGAGCAGTTCTTC CASSYLMRRGAQGNEQFF
TRBJ1-2 - - 15 TRBV27 TGTGCCAGCAGTCCGTCAACAGGGAGTAACTATGGCTACACCTTC CASSPSTGSNYGYTF
TRBJ2-5 - - 16 TRBV13 TGTGCCAGCAGCTTAGGGAGGGGAGCGGTCCAAGAGACCCAGTACTTC CASSLGRGAVQETQYF
TRBJ2-7 once - 14 TRBV4-2 TGTGCCAGCAGCCAAGATGCGGGTAAAGAGGCCCAGTACTTC CASSQDAGKEAQYF
TRBJ2-7 - - 15 TRBV28 TGTGCCAGCAGTTTGATCTCCGGGGACCTGTACGAGCAGTACTTC CASSLISGDLYEQYF
TRBJ1-5 - - 17 TRBV13 TGTGCCAGCAGCTCGACAGGCCTTTGGGGCTACAATCAGCCCCAGCATTTT CASSSTGLWGYNQPQHF
TRBJ1-4 few - 16 TRBV6-1 TGTGCCAGCAGTCACCGATGGTGGGCTTCTAATGAAAAACTGTTTTTT CASSHRWWASNEKLFF
TRBJ2-5 - - 15 TRBV11-2 TGTGCCAGCAGCTTTTATAACAGGCACCAAGAGACCCAGTACTTC CASSFYNRHQETQYF
TRBJ2-5 few - 13 TRBV15 TGTGCCACCAGCAGAGATCCGCGGGAGACCCAGTACTTC CATSRDPRETQYF
TRBJ1-2 few - 13 TRBV12-3/TRBV12-4 TGTGCCAGCAGTTTTTTGGGAAACTATGGCTACACCTTC CASSFLGNYGYTF
TRBJ1-2 - - 16 TRBV19 TGTGCCAGTAGACCAAACGGGGGCGGTTTTTCCGATGGCTACACCTTC CASRPNGGGFSDGYTF